This is a list of T cell receptor beta chains from one sample in a study of cytomegalovirus exposure and HLA in healthy donors. Using immunoSEQ multiplex PCR, the repertoire was profiled, and TCRdb retains in-frame clones only, with some absent. The sample has about 140,000 clones; more than 70% are singletons. Sequencing used PBMCs. Receptors were obtained from a man between 25 and 39 years old in good health and CMV-seronegative. The CDR3 runs from the conserved cysteine through the conserved F or W. The D gene is left open where the match is weak. Some rows mark clone size as missing; the rest say once, few, many or name a class of expanded clone.

TRBV30	NA	TRBJ1-5	NA	TGTGCCTGGAGTCCACCGGTCCCACTAAATCAGCCCCAGCATTTT	CAWSPPVPLNQPQHF
TRBV9	once	TRBJ2-2	NA	TGTGCCAGCAGCGTAGGACAGCTAATAAACACCGGGGAGCTGTTTTTT	CASSVGQLINTGELFF
TRBV9	NA	TRBJ2-1	NA	TGTGCCAGCAGCGTATTGGAGGGTGTGCAGTTCTTC	CASSVLEGVQFF
TRBV5-4	few	TRBJ2-7	NA	TGTGCCAGCAGCAGCTACAGGGAGTACGAGCAGTACTTC	CASSSYREYEQYF
TRBV18	NA	TRBJ2-1	NA	TGTGCCAGCTCACAAAAAGTGAGTGAGCAGTTCTTC	CASSQKVSEQFF
TRBV27	NA	TRBJ2-2	TRBD1	TGTGCCAGTAGCGGACAGGGCATCACCGGGGAGCTGTTTTTT	CASSGQGITGELFF
TRBV29-1	NA	TRBJ2-5	TRBD2	TGCAGCGTCGGACTAGCGGGAGGGCCAGGGGAGACCCAGTACTTC	CSVGLAGGPGETQYF
TRBV7-9	NA	TRBJ1-2	TRBD1	TGTGCCAGCAGCCCTGGGACAGCCTATGGCTACACCTTC	CASSPGTAYGYTF
TRBV30	NA	TRBJ2-5	NA	TGTGCCTGGGCGCGGGACGGGGAGACCCAGTACTTC	CAWARDGETQYF
TRBV7-6	NA	TRBJ2-1	TRBD2	TGTGCCAGCAGCTTATCCGGGAGGGCCTACAATGAGCAGTTCTTC	CASSLSGRAYNEQFF
TRBV19	NA	TRBJ1-5	TRBD1	TGTGCCAGTAGTCCGATAACAGGGGGCACTTATCAGCCCCAGCATTTT	CASSPITGGTYQPQHF
TRBV21-1	NA	TRBJ2-3	NA	TGTGCCAGTAATATTCTAGCGGGAAGGGTTAATTTTGATACGCAGTATTTT	CASNILAGRVNFDTQYF
TRBV6-1	once	TRBJ2-7	TRBD2	TGTGCCAGCAGCGAGCAGCGGGAGTCCTACGAGCAGTACTTC	CASSEQRESYEQYF
TRBV11-2	NA	TRBJ2-2	NA	TGTGCCAGCAGCCGACCGACTTACGGGGAGCTGTTTTTT	CASSRPTYGELFF
TRBV28	NA	TRBJ1-5	TRBD1	TGTGCCAGCAGTTTTCTGACAGGGGATCAGCCCCAGCATTTT	CASSFLTGDQPQHF
TRBV10-2	few	TRBJ2-7	TRBD2	TGCGCCAGCAGCTGGGAGGGGTACGAGCAGTACTTC	CASSWEGYEQYF
TRBV19	NA	TRBJ1-5	NA	TGTGCCAGTAGTGGGGACATTGGAAGCAATCAGCCCCAGCATTTT	CASSGDIGSNQPQHF
TRBV6-1	few	TRBJ2-1	NA	TGTGCCAGCCGCTTTGGGGGAGGCAATGAGCAGTTCTTC	CASRFGGGNEQFF
TRBV5-5	NA	TRBJ2-1	TRBD2	TGTGCCAGCAGCCCCCGGGAGGGCGATTACAATGAGCAGTTCTTC	CASSPREGDYNEQFF
TRBV5-4	few	TRBJ2-1	NA	TGTGCCAGCAGCTTGTTGTTAACTGATGAGCAGTTCTTC	CASSLLLTDEQFF
TRBV5-1	NA	TRBJ2-5	NA	TGCGCCAGCAGCTTATCCGAGGGGGACCGGGAGACCCAGTACTTC	CASSLSEGDRETQYF
TRBV30	NA	TRBJ1-4	NA	TGTGCCTGGAGTGTACGCCAGGCCCAACGGAAACTGTTTTTT	CAWSVRQAQRKLFF
TRBV5-1	NA	TRBJ1-1	NA	TGCGCCAGCAGCTTGTCGGGGAAAGACACTGAAGCTTTCTTT	CASSLSGKDTEAFF
TRBV11-2	NA	TRBJ2-3	NA	TGTGCCAGCAGCTTTGCGGATGGATTTGCAGATACGCAGTATTTT	CASSFADGFADTQYF
TRBV5-1	NA	TRBJ2-2	TRBD1	TGCGCCAGCAGCTCGCCCGGGACAGGGGGCACCGGGGAGCTGTTTTTT	CASSSPGTGGTGELFF
TRBV2	NA	TRBJ2-7	NA	TGTGCCAGCACTGGACACTACGAGCAGTACTTC	CASTGHYEQYF
TRBV5-1	few	TRBJ2-5	NA	TGCGCCAGCAGCTTGGTAGATGGGGGGTTGGAGACCCAGTACTTC	CASSLVDGGLETQYF
TRBV5-3	NA	TRBJ2-7	NA	TGTGCCAGAAGCTTGGCTACTCATCCCGGGACTGCTTCTATCGAGCAGTACTTC	CARSLATHPGTASIEQYF
TRBV2	NA	TRBJ2-3	TRBD2	TGTGCCAGCAGTGAAACTAGCGGGAGTATCACAGATACGCAGTATTTT	CASSETSGSITDTQYF
TRBV5-1	NA	TRBJ2-7	TRBD2	TGCGCCAGCAGCACGTTACTAGCGGGGGTCTCCTACGAGCAGTACTTC	CASSTLLAGVSYEQYF
TRBV28	NA	TRBJ2-1	NA	TGTGCCAGCGGGCGAGAGCAGTTCTTC	CASGREQFF
TRBV6-1	NA	TRBJ1-2	TRBD1	TGTGCCAGCAGTGAAGCCGGGACAGCTTTAGGGGCTAACTATGGCTACACCTTC	CASSEAGTALGANYGYTF
TRBV5-1	NA	TRBJ2-5	TRBD2	TGCGCCAGCAGCTTGGGGTGGACTAGCGGCCAAGAGACCCAGTACTTC	CASSLGWTSGQETQYF
TRBV9	NA	TRBJ2-7	TRBD1	TGTGCCAGCAGCGAAGGACAGGGCAGCTCCTACGAGCAGTACTTC	CASSEGQGSSYEQYF
TRBV6-6	few	TRBJ1-2	NA	TGTGCCAGCAGTTACGCCCTAGGAGGCTACACCTTC	CASSYALGGYTF
TRBV2	few	TRBJ2-7	NA	TGTGCCAGCAGTTTAACAGGAGAATACGAGCAGTACTTC	CASSLTGEYEQYF